Listed here are 15 T cell receptor beta chains from one sample, sequenced in a study of blood T cell repertoires in COVID-19. The method was immunoSEQ multiplex PCR; TCRdb's version includes in-frame clones alone and lacks a portion of them. This table holds hundreds of thousands of clones, about 90% found once. The specimen sequenced was peripheral blood. All receptors come from a woman aged 25 to 39 with COVID-19, enrolled during active disease.

At least ten counts were recorded for this clone. The chain is built from TRBV5-1 and TRBJ1-2, with D possibly TRBD1 on 6 matching bases. This CDR3 is 14 amino acids long. Germline V lookup: CDR1 SGHRS, CDR2 YFSETQ. V lost 1 base, J lost 2 bases, and 9 bases lay in between. CDR3 sequence: CASSLTQGNYGYTF. The CDR3 DNA reads TGCGCCAGCAGCTTGACCCAGGGGAACTATGGCTACACCTTC.

The J gene is TRBJ1-2, the V gene TRBV19, with 10 positions matching TRBD1. V shed 6 bases and J 3 bases; nucleotides not matched to a gene: 4. The germline V gene has CDR1 LNHDA and CDR2 SQIVND (reference sequence). CDR3 length: 14 amino acids. This chain's CDR3 is CASRAGTGDYGYTF. Written as DNA, the CDR3 is TGTGCCAGTAGGGCCGGGACAGGGGACTATGGCTACACCTTC.

This clone was detected a few times. The V call is TRBV14, the J call TRBJ2-3, with D unresolved. Germline CDR1 SGHDN, CDR2 FVKESK. V was pared by 1 base and J by 6 bases, with 8 bases between. The CDR3 covers 13 residues. CDR3 residues: CASSQVGPDTQYF. Here the CDR3 DNA reads TGTGCCAGCAGCCAAGTTGGCCCCGATACGCAGTATTTT.

The chain employs TRBV19 and TRBJ1-1, with D uncertain. The CDR3 is 13 residues long. Germline lookup yields CDR1 LNHDA and CDR2 SQIVND (reference sequence). Trimming shortened V by 3 bases and J by 5 bases, and 10 bases separated the two germline ends. The CDR3 DNA reads as TGTGCCAGTAGTATGGAGGGTAGGACTGAAGCTTTCTTT. This gives the protein CASSMEGRTEAFF. Supplemented by reference TRBV19 and TRBJ1-1, the full variable domain reads DGGITQSPKYLFRKEGQNVTLSCEQNLNHDAMYWYRQDPGQGLRLIYYSQIVNDFQKGDIAEGYSVSREKKESFPLTVTSAQKNPTAFYLCASSMEGRTEAFFGQGTRLTVV.

The V gene is TRBV19, the J gene TRBJ1-5; D unclear. Trimming shortened V by 1 base and J by 2 bases, and 9 bases separated the two germline ends. Germline CDR1 reads LNHDA; CDR2 reads SQIVND (reference sequence). The CDR3 covers 15 residues. The CDR3 DNA sequence: TGTGCCAGTAGTATAGTCGTTTCTGGCAATCAGCCCCAGCATTTT. Translated: CASSIVVSGNQPQHF.

J is TRBJ1-3 and V is TRBV6-1; 7 bases align to TRBD1. The CDR3 is made up of 16 amino acids. CDR1 and CDR2 from the germline V gene are MNHNS and SASEGT. The ends lost 0 bases at V and 8 bases at J; junction bases unmatched: 10. This CDR3 is CASSEAPTGIGYTIYF. The CDR3 DNA reads TGTGCCAGCAGTGAAGCCCCGACAGGGATCGGTTACACCATATATTTT.

The chain combines TRBV9 with TRBJ1-2; D is ambiguous. The germline gives CDR1 SGDLS, CDR2 YYNGEE. The V gene lost 0 bases and the J gene lost 4 bases, with 13 bases spanning the gap. The CDR3 spans 15 residues. DNA for the CDR3: TGTGCCAGCAGCGTAGTTCCAGGTGTTCTCTATGGCTACACCTTC. Its translation is CASSVVPGVLYGYTF.

The rearrangement uses TRBV5-4 and TRBJ2-2; 7 bases agree with TRBD1. CDR1 is SGHNT and CDR2 is YYREEE in the germline V gene (reference sequence). The CDR3 consists of 14 residues. The junction had 2 bases not matched to a gene; V was cut back by 2 bases and J by 4 bases. The CDR3 sequence is CASSFNRGTGELFF. CDR3 sequence (DNA): TGTGCCAGCAGCTTTAACAGGGGCACCGGGGAGCTGTTTTTT.

The chain joins TRBV9 to TRBJ1-5, with TRBD1 matching over 8 bases. Germline trimming cut 3 bases from V and 3 bases from J; bases unmatched to any gene: 11. Germline V CDR1 and CDR2: SGDLS, YYNGEE. The CDR3 consists of 17 residues. The CDR3 coding sequence is TGTGCCAGCAGCGGCGGACAGGGAAGGCGGGTCAATCAGCCCCAGCATTTT. This sequence encodes CASSGGQGRRVNQPQHF.

The V gene is TRBV6-5, the J gene TRBJ1-2, with no clear D. Trimming cost V 7 bases and J 8 bases, with 17 bases left between them. The CDR3 runs to 13 residues. Germline values: CDR1 MNHEY, CDR2 SVGAGI. The CDR3: CASTPVSARGYTF. Written as DNA, the CDR3 is TGTGCCAGCACCCCCGTTTCGGCGAGGGGCTACACCTTC.

The genes are TRBV27 and TRBJ2-3; 7 bases fit TRBD1. V shed 4 bases, J shed 0 bases, and the junction held 7 bases outside the gene matches. This CDR3 is 16 amino acids long. The germline V gene has CDR1 MNHEY and CDR2 SMNVEV (reference sequence). CDR3 nucleotides: TGTGCCAGCAGTTCCGGGACAGCAACTAGCACAGATACGCAGTATTTT. Translation: CASSSGTATSTDTQYF.

The chain couples TRBV7-9 to TRBJ2-1; 13 bases agree with TRBD2. The length of the CDR3 is 16 residues. From germline, CDR1 is SEHNR and CDR2 FQNEAQ (reference sequence). Trimming at V came to 2 bases and at J to 7 bases, leaving 5 bases not matched to a gene. The CDR3 region is CASSLYTSGGANEQFF. The CDR3 coding sequence is TGTGCCAGCAGCTTATATACTAGCGGGGGGGCTAATGAGCAGTTCTTC.

The gene calls are TRBV27 and TRBJ1-2; D uncertain. CDR1 and CDR2 (germline): MNHEY, SMNVEV (reference sequence). The V and J ends lost 3 bases and 7 bases respectively, with 15 bases between them. CDR3 length equals 14 residues. CDR3 DNA sequence: TGTGCCAGCAGTTTCACAGCTTCAAGGCTTGGCTACACCTTC. Its protein product is CASSFTASRLGYTF.

The chain has TRBV4-2 and TRBJ2-6, with 11 bases lining up with TRBD1. The CDR3 consists of 16 residues. Germline V lookup: CDR1 LGHNA, CDR2 YNFKEQ. The J segment lost 3 bases and the V segment lost 4 bases, leaving 2 bases of the junction unmatched. The CDR3 protein is CASSPDRGRGANVLTF. The CDR3 DNA is TGTGCCAGCAGCCCGGACAGGGGGCGTGGGGCCAACGTCCTGACTTTC.

V and J are TRBV6-2 or TRBV6-3 and TRBJ2-7; 7 nucleotides match TRBD2. V gave up 5 bases and J gave up 3 bases; unmatched junction bases: 4. The CDR3 totals 13 residues. The V gene's germline CDR1 is MNHEY and CDR2 SVGEGT. In nucleotides, the CDR3 is TGTGCCAGCAGTACGGGGACTAACTACGAGCAGTACTTC. The encoded protein is CASSTGTNYEQYF.